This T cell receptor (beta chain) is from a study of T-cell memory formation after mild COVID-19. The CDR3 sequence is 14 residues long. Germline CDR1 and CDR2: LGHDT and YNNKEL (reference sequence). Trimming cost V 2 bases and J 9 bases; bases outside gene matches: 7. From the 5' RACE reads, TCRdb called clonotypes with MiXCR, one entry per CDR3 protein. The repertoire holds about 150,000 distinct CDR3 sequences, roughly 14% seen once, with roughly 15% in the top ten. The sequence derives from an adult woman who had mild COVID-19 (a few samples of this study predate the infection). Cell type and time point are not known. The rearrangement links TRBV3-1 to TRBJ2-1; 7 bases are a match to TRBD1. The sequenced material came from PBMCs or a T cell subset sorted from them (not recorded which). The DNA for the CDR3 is TGTGCCAGCAGCCAATTAACAGGGGTAAGTGAGCAGTTCTTC. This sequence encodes CASSQLTGVSEQFF.